This is a list of T cell receptor beta chains from one sample in a study of Ad26.COV2.S vaccination and SARS-CoV-2 variants. This table comes from immunoSEQ multiplex PCR, and its TCRdb copy is limited to in-frame clones, with some not included. This table holds about 410,000 clones, approximately 90% found once. This specimen consisted of peripheral blood, obtained in a trial of Ad26.COV2.S vaccine versus placebo. The receptors were sampled from a person between 18 and 59 years old who received the Ad26.COV2.S COVID-19 vaccine or a placebo. Both conserved end residues are part of each CDR3. A D gene is named only where the DNA matches it firmly. The listing skips clone size in some rows; elsewhere it reads once, few, many or a size class.

j_gene,v_gene,abundance,len,d_gene,CDR3aa,CDR3nt
TRBJ2-1,TRBV18,-,22,TRBD2,CASSPPRRGPYPLAGGGNEQFF,TGTGCCAGCTCACCACCGAGGAGAGGACCCTATCCGCTAGCGGGAGGGGGTAATGAGCAGTTCTTC
TRBJ2-3,TRBV29-1,-,14,TRBD2,CSVPTSGSTDTQYF,TGCAGCGTTCCGACTAGCGGGAGTACAGATACGCAGTATTTT
TRBJ2-2,TRBV4-1,-,17,TRBD2,CASSREGGRAVTGELFF,TGCGCCAGCAGCCGGGAGGGCGGGAGGGCCGTCACCGGGGAGCTGTTTTTT
TRBJ2-7,TRBV7-2,-,13,-,CASSPGLKYEQYF,TGTGCCAGCAGCCCCGGGCTAAAATACGAGCAGTACTTC
TRBJ1-1,TRBV9,-,16,-,CASSVESAGRDTEAFF,TGTGCCAGCAGCGTAGAATCGGCAGGGAGGGACACTGAAGCTTTCTTT
TRBJ1-4,TRBV3-1/TRBV3-2,-,16,-,CASSRGRNATNEKLFF,TGTGCCAGCAGCCGAGGACGGAATGCAACTAATGAAAAACTGTTTTTT
TRBJ2-5,TRBV9,-,16,-,CASSAPLGGVQETQYF,TGTGCCAGCAGCGCCCCACTCGGAGGGGTACAAGAGACCCAGTACTTC
TRBJ2-1,TRBV4-3,-,16,TRBD2,CASSQGTSGRHNEQFF,TGCGCCAGCAGCCAAGGTACTAGCGGGAGACACAATGAGCAGTTCTTC
TRBJ1-3,TRBV6-5,-,15,-,CASSYSLFSGNTIYF,TGTGCCAGCAGTTACAGCCTATTCTCTGGAAACACCATATATTTT
TRBJ2-1,TRBV18,-,14,-,CASSPPVGNNEQFF,TGTGCCAGCTCACCACCCGTGGGGAACAATGAGCAGTTCTTC
TRBJ2-7,TRBV11-2,-,12,-,CASGTEGYEQYF,TGTGCCAGCGGGACCGAGGGCTACGAGCAGTACTTC
TRBJ2-1,TRBV6-1,-,14,-,CASSDIQGHNEQFF,TGTGCCAGCAGTGACATACAGGGCCACAATGAGCAGTTCTTC
TRBJ2-1,TRBV5-1,once,15,TRBD2,CASSLRPGGSEEQFF,TGCGCCAGCAGCTTGCGGCCGGGAGGGAGTGAGGAGCAGTTCTTC
TRBJ2-7,TRBV7-6,-,15,-,CASSPQDTRPYEQYF,TGTGCCAGCAGCCCGCAAGACACCAGGCCCTACGAGCAGTACTTC
TRBJ2-5,TRBV5-1,-,14,-,CASSLRTAEETQYF,TGCGCCAGCAGCTTAAGGACAGCGGAAGAGACCCAGTACTTC
TRBJ2-5,TRBV21-1,-,16,-,CASSKVRGRSQETQYF,TGTGCCAGCAGCAAAGTCCGGGGACGGAGTCAAGAGACCCAGTACTTC
TRBJ1-6,TRBV30,-,13,-,CAWSGDRDSPLHF,TGTGCCTGGAGTGGGGACCGGGATTCACCCCTCCACTTT
TRBJ1-1,TRBV10-1,-,17,TRBD1,CAGMDSSGGSRNTEAFF,TGCGCCGGCATGGACTCCTCAGGGGGCAGCAGGAACACTGAAGCTTTCTTT
TRBJ2-3,TRBV29-1,-,17,-,CSVDARTLKGSTDTQYF,TGCAGCGTTGATGCCCGGACCCTAAAGGGTAGCACAGATACGCAGTATTTT
TRBJ2-2,TRBV19,few,16,-,CASSIVGRKNTGELFF,TGTGCCAGTAGTATAGTGGGCAGGAAGAACACCGGGGAGCTGTTTTTT
TRBJ1-1,TRBV4-1,-,13,-,CASSQRGNTEAFF,TGCGCCAGCAGCCAAAGGGGGAACACTGAAGCTTTCTTT
TRBJ2-5,TRBV30,-,12,-,CAWIVKPGLKHF,TGTGCCTGGATAGTAAAGCCGGGACTCAAACACTTC
TRBJ1-6,TRBV11-2,few,12,-,CASSTSGSPLHF,TGTGCCAGCAGCACAAGCGGATCACCCCTCCACTTT
TRBJ2-3,TRBV6-5,-,15,TRBD2,CASSPVAGSTDTQYF,TGTGCCAGCAGTCCAGTAGCGGGGAGCACAGATACGCAGTATTTT
TRBJ2-7,TRBV27,-,12,-,CASSLRGDEQYF,TGTGCCAGCAGTTTAAGAGGGGACGAGCAGTACTTC
TRBJ2-2,TRBV19,-,15,-,CASSMLTLNTGELFF,TGTGCCAGTAGTATGCTGACTTTGAACACCGGGGAGCTGTTTTTT
TRBJ2-2,TRBV21-1,-,14,-,CASTGTGGTGELFF,TGTGCCAGCACAGGGACAGGGGGGACCGGGGAGCTGTTTTTT
TRBJ2-7,TRBV5-1,few,16,TRBD1,CASSLAGRGQQDEQYF,TGCGCCAGCAGCTTGGCCGGAAGGGGGCAGCAGGACGAGCAGTACTTC
TRBJ1-5,TRBV5-1,once,14,TRBD1,CASSLQGGNQPQHF,TGCGCCAGCAGCTTGCAGGGGGGCAATCAGCCCCAGCATTTT
TRBJ2-5,TRBV11-2,-,16,TRBD2,CASSPRLAGKQETQYF,TGTGCCAGCAGCCCCAGACTAGCGGGGAAACAAGAGACCCAGTACTTC
TRBJ1-1,TRBV5-4,-,14,-,CASSPGTQNTEAFF,TGTGCCAGCAGCCCCGGGACACAGAACACTGAAGCTTTCTTT
TRBJ2-1,TRBV30,-,14,TRBD1,CAWRGTGGHREQFF,TGTGCCTGGAGGGGGACAGGGGGTCATCGTGAGCAGTTCTTC
TRBJ1-4,TRBV5-4,-,16,TRBD1,CASSSGGTGIGEKLFF,TGTGCCAGCAGCTCGGGGGGGACAGGGATAGGTGAAAAACTGTTTTTT
TRBJ1-1,TRBV30,-,13,-,CARSRGALTEAFF,TGTGCCCGGAGCAGGGGCGCATTAACTGAAGCTTTCTTT